The 18 T cell receptor beta chains below come from one sample, sequenced in a study of CD8 T cells in ankylosing spondylitis. TCRdb reprocessed the 5' RACE reads via MiXCR and lists one record per CDR3 protein. The sample includes 250,000 to 400,000 distinct CDR3 sequences, roughly 10% of them seen just once. The sequenced material came from blood, either unsorted or a sorted T cell fraction (not recorded which). These receptors all come from a female donor with ankylosing spondylitis or in good health (not recorded which).

Many counts were recorded for this clonotype. The chain uses TRBV5-1 and TRBJ2-5; D is possibly TRBD1 (5 bases). The germline gives CDR1 SGHRS, CDR2 YFSETQ. Trimming left V 4 bases short and J 3 bases short, with 10 bases between. The CDR3 loop spans 13 amino acids. CDR3 residues: CASSPTGEETQYF. The CDR3, as DNA: TGCGCCAGCAGCCCAACAGGAGAAGAGACCCAGTACTTC.

This clonotype was detected ten times or more. The rearrangement joins TRBV2 to TRBJ1-1, with D possibly matching TRBD1 (5 bases). Germline assignment: CDR1 SNHLY and CDR2 FYNNEI. V was pared by 4 bases and J by 1 base, with 10 bases between. The CDR3 totals 14 residues. The chain's CDR3 is CASSGLGGNTEAFF. The CDR3 DNA reads TGTGCCAGCAGTGGGCTTGGGGGGAACACTGAAGCTTTCTTT.

The chain is built from TRBV19 and TRBJ2-3; D call uncertain. The CDR3 is made up of 12 amino acids. The germline CDR1 and CDR2 sequences are LNHDA and SQIVND (reference sequence). V was cut by 3 bases and J by 6 bases, with 7 bases left in between. The CDR3 region is CASSINGDTQYF. CDR3 sequence (DNA): TGTGCCAGTAGTATCAATGGGGATACGCAGTATTTT.

A few counts support this clonotype. The chain has TRBV4-2 and TRBJ1-2; D uncertain. The germline gives CDR1 LGHNA, CDR2 YNFKEQ. The CDR3 runs 16 residues. Trimming took 0 bases from V and 8 from J, leaving 19 bases between them. CDR3 in amino acids: CASSQDPVQITRGYTF. Here the CDR3 DNA reads TGTGCCAGCAGCCAAGATCCGGTACAGATTACCCGAGGCTACACCTTC.

Note on this clonotype: A single base separates this from a much larger clone, so it may be a read error. The rearrangement joins TRBV7-2 to TRBJ2-1; TRBD2 matches at 11 bases. The CDR3 sequence is 15 residues long. Germline V lookup: CDR1 SGHTA, CDR2 FQGNSA. Losses at the gene ends were 7 bases for V and 7 bases for J; bases not matched to a gene: 9. The CDR3 loop reads CASIPPGLAVNEQFF. CDR3 DNA: TGTGCCAGCATCCCTCCGGGACTAGCGGTAAATGAGCAGTTCTTC.

The sample holds many counts of this clonotype. The rearrangement joins TRBV20-1 to TRBJ2-7; D is tentatively TRBD1 or TRBD2 (5 bases each). CDR1 DFQATT and CDR2 SNEGSKA come from the germline V gene (reference sequence). The CDR3 covers 15 residues. CDR3 region: CSGVTRGEIKYEQYF. CDR3 nucleotide sequence: TGCAGCGGCGTTACGAGGGGCGAGATAAAGTACGAGCAGTACTTC.

This clonotype appeared a few times. V and J are TRBV14 and TRBJ1-5, with D unresolved. From germline, CDR1 is SGHDN and CDR2 FVKESK. CDR3 size: 12 residues. V shed 1 base and J shed 3 bases, with 1 base lying between them. The CDR3 region has the DNA TGTGCCAGCAGCCAAGCCAATCAGCCCCAGCATTTT. This codes for CASSQANQPQHF.

Ten or more counts support this clonotype. CDR3 nucleotide sequence: TGTGCCAGCAGCCACGATGGCAGAAGCTCCTACGAGCAGTACTTC. Translated, it gives CASSHDGRSSYEQYF. V usage is TRBV3-1 and J usage is TRBJ2-7; D gene unclear. The CDR3 length is 15 residues. V was shortened by 3 bases and J by 0 bases, with 12 bases between the two germline ends. CDR1 and CDR2 from the germline V gene are LGHDT and YNNKEL (reference sequence).

This clonotype was picked up a small number of times. The chain recombines TRBV29-1 with TRBJ2-2; maybe TRBD1 (6 bases). In germline, CDR1 is SQVTM, CDR2 ANQGSEA. Trimming pared 6 bases from V and 7 bases from J, leaving 15 bases between. The CDR3 has 13 amino acids. The CDR3 DNA is TGCAGCGTGCCAACCGGGACACTCGGGGAGCTGTTTTTT. Its translation is CSVPTGTLGELFF.

This clonotype was detected ten times or more. The J gene is TRBJ2-7, the V gene TRBV20-1; tentatively, D is TRBD2 (6 bases). Germline CDR1 reads DFQATT; CDR2 reads SNEGSKA (reference sequence). Trimming left V 5 bases short and J 3 bases short, with 20 bases between. The CDR3 sequence is 15 residues long. The CDR3 nucleotides are TGCAGTGCTGGGGACTGGGGGAGACCTAACTACGAGCAGTACTTC. Its translation is CSAGDWGRPNYEQYF.

This clonotype was seen ten or more times. The chain uses TRBV27 and TRBJ2-1; D possibly matches TRBD1 or TRBD2 (6 bases each). CDR3 length: 13 amino acids. Deletions cut 3 bases from V and 9 bases from J, with 12 bases between. Germline lookup yields CDR1 MNHEY and CDR2 SMNVEV (reference sequence). CDR3 DNA sequence: TGTGCCAGCAGTTTTACTAGGGGGGCTGAGCAGTTCTTC. Protein product: CASSFTRGAEQFF.

The CDR3 nucleotides are TGTGCCAGCAGCTTAGGTAGCGGGGGCAAGTACGAGCAGTACTTC. As protein: CASSLGSGGKYEQYF. V usage is TRBV13 and J usage is TRBJ2-7, with 9 nucleotides matching TRBD2. The CDR3 spans 15 residues. Trimming took 0 bases from V and 4 from J; bases not matched to a gene: 4. From germline, CDR1 is PRHDT and CDR2 FYEKMQ (reference sequence).

A few counts support this clonotype. V and J are TRBV19 and TRBJ2-1; 7 nucleotides line up with TRBD2. The length of the CDR3 is 18 residues. CDR1 LNHDA and CDR2 SQIVND come from the germline V gene (reference sequence). V lost 4 bases, J lost 0 bases, and 12 bases stayed unmatched. The CDR3 here is CASSTGTGRESSYNEQFF. The CDR3 DNA sequence: TGTGCCAGTAGTACGGGGACGGGGAGGGAGAGCTCCTACAATGAGCAGTTCTTC.

This clonotype occurred many times. The chain uses TRBV20-1 and TRBJ2-2; D ambiguous. This CDR3 has 12 amino acids. Germline CDR1 is DFQATT and CDR2 is SNEGSKA (reference sequence). V gave up 2 bases and J gave up 7 bases, with 8 bases separating them. This CDR3 is CSARMGVGELFF. As DNA, the CDR3 is TGCAGTGCTAGAATGGGCGTCGGGGAGCTGTTTTTT.

This clonotype was seen a few times. The chain combines TRBV18 with TRBJ2-1; 9 bases agree with TRBD2. The CDR3 has 16 residues. In germline, CDR1 is KGHSH, CDR2 LQKENI. J lost 6 bases, V lost 5 bases, and 11 bases had no gene match. This CDR3 is CASSDWGLATGNEQFF. DNA of the CDR3: TGTGCCAGCTCAGATTGGGGACTAGCAACAGGCAATGAGCAGTTCTTC.

This clonotype was seen repeatedly, ten times or more. This chain joins TRBV5-1 and TRBJ2-5; TRBD1 matches 7 bases. The V and J ends lost 4 bases and 5 bases, in that order; junction bases with no gene match: 14. The CDR3 runs 16 residues. Germline V gene sequence: CDR1 SGHRS, CDR2 YFSETQ. The CDR3 loop reads CASSRGTTGYRETQYF. CDR3 nucleotides: TGCGCCAGCAGCAGGGGTACGACAGGGTATCGGGAGACCCAGTACTTC.

This clonotype was picked up many times. The chain carries TRBV20-1 and TRBJ2-3; 8 nucleotides agree with TRBD1. Trimming at V came to 3 bases and at J to 0 bases, leaving 17 bases not matched to a gene. Germline V gene lookup returns CDR1 DFQATT and CDR2 SNEGSKA (reference sequence). The CDR3 has 19 amino acids. The CDR3 loop is CSASSPGQGSSTSTDTQYF. As DNA, the CDR3 is TGCAGTGCTAGCTCCCCTGGACAGGGATCATCGACTAGCACAGATACGCAGTATTTT.

This clonotype was seen repeatedly, ten times or more. The chain carries TRBV20-1 and TRBJ1-6; 7 nucleotides align to TRBD1. The CDR3 sequence is 17 residues long. Germline loops: CDR1 DFQATT, CDR2 SNEGSKA (reference sequence). V gave up 6 bases and J gave up 0 bases; unmatched junction bases: 11. The CDR3 sequence: CSAARDSSPSYNSPLHF. The CDR3 DNA reads TGCAGTGCCGCCCGGGACAGTAGCCCCTCCTATAATTCACCCCTCCACTTT.